The entry that follows covers one T cell receptor (beta chain) sequence. Two consecutive negative NP/OP PCR tests, clearance, or resolved symptoms defined Cohort 3 recovery. This entry comes from a study of blood T cell repertoires in COVID-19. On the study more broadly: Some COVID-19 samples were acute and others convalescent; all came from the United States, Italy and Spain.

The table came from immunoSEQ multiplex PCR; TCRdb's copy has only in-frame clones and leaves some out. The table shows a few hundred thousand clones, with 85% to 90% occurring only once. V was shortened by 6 bases and J by 10 bases, with 12 bases between the two germline ends. The CDR3 runs to 12 residues. CDR1 MNHEY and CDR2 SVGAGI come from the germline V gene. Sequencing was done on a sample of PBMCs or T cells enriched from blood (not recorded which). This chain joins TRBV6-5 and TRBJ2-2, with D unclear. This receptor was identified in a woman aged 18-29 years who had recovered from COVID-19. This CDR3 is CASREQRMELFF. The CDR3 nucleotides read TGTGCCAGCAGAGAGCAAAGAATGGAGCTGTTTTTT.